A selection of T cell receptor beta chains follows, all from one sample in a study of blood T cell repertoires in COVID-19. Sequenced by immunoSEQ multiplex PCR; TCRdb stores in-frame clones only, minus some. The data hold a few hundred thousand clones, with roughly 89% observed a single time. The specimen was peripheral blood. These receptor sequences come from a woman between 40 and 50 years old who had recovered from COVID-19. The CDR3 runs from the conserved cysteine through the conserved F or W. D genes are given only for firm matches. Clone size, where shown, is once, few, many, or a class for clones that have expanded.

cdr3_aa: CASSLVPGLDNEQFF
cdr3_nt: TGTGCCAGCAGCTTAGTCCCGGGACTAGACAATGAGCAGTTCTTC
v_call: TRBV11-2
d_call: TRBD2
j_call: TRBJ2-1
clone_size: .

cdr3_aa: CAWSPRGFGQGLRYGYTF
cdr3_nt: TGTGCCTGGAGTCCCCGGGGGTTTGGACAGGGATTGAGATATGGCTACACCTTC
v_call: TRBV30
d_call: TRBD1
j_call: TRBJ1-2
clone_size: .

cdr3_aa: CAWSVWWGDSGANVLTF
cdr3_nt: TGTGCCTGGAGTGTATGGTGGGGGGACTCTGGGGCCAACGTCCTGACTTTC
v_call: TRBV30
d_call: .
j_call: TRBJ2-6
clone_size: .

cdr3_aa: CAPGGEGTDTQYF
cdr3_nt: TGTGCCCCCGGGGGGGAGGGCACAGATACGCAGTATTTT
v_call: TRBV7-9
d_call: TRBD2
j_call: TRBJ2-3
clone_size: .

cdr3_aa: CASSLDAGLREAFF
cdr3_nt: TGCGCCAGCAGCTTGGACGCGGGATTGAGAGAAGCTTTCTTT
v_call: TRBV5-1
d_call: .
j_call: TRBJ1-1
clone_size: many

cdr3_aa: CASRAGTDNSPLHF
cdr3_nt: TGTGCCAGCAGAGCCGGGACAGATAATTCACCCCTCCACTTT
v_call: TRBV6-5
d_call: TRBD1
j_call: TRBJ1-6
clone_size: .

cdr3_aa: CASSHYFGQNYNEQFF
cdr3_nt: TGTGCCAGCAGCCACTACTTTGGACAGAACTACAATGAGCAGTTCTTC
v_call: TRBV3-1/TRBV3-2
d_call: .
j_call: TRBJ2-1
clone_size: .

cdr3_aa: CAIARDRVTEAFF
cdr3_nt: TGTGCCATCGCCAGGGACAGGGTGACTGAAGCTTTCTTT
v_call: TRBV10-3
d_call: TRBD1
j_call: TRBJ1-1
clone_size: once

cdr3_aa: CASSSGSATNEKLFF
cdr3_nt: TGTGCCAGCAGTTCAGGAAGTGCAACTAATGAAAAACTGTTTTTT
v_call: TRBV28
d_call: .
j_call: TRBJ1-4
clone_size: .

cdr3_aa: CASSPRGGPETQYF
cdr3_nt: TGTGCCAGTAGTCCTCGGGGGGGGCCGGAGACCCAGTACTTC
v_call: TRBV19
d_call: TRBD2
j_call: TRBJ2-5
clone_size: .

cdr3_aa: CASSLFSGGERGYTF
cdr3_nt: TGCGCCAGCAGCTTGTTCTCAGGGGGCGAGAGGGGCTACACCTTC
v_call: TRBV5-1
d_call: TRBD1
j_call: TRBJ1-2
clone_size: .

cdr3_aa: CASSQRGEAGELFF
cdr3_nt: TGTGCCAGCAGTCAGCGGGGGGAGGCCGGGGAGCTGTTTTTT
v_call: TRBV2
d_call: TRBD2
j_call: TRBJ2-2
clone_size: .

cdr3_aa: CASSFSAGNTEAFF
cdr3_nt: TGTGCCAGCAGTTTCAGTGCAGGCAACACTGAAGCTTTCTTT
v_call: TRBV27
d_call: .
j_call: TRBJ1-1
clone_size: few

cdr3_aa: CASSLTTNTGELFF
cdr3_nt: TGTGCCAGCAGCTTGACAACGAACACCGGGGAGCTGTTTTTT
v_call: TRBV5-6
d_call: .
j_call: TRBJ2-2
clone_size: .

cdr3_aa: CASSYSSGAGGYTF
cdr3_nt: TGTGCCAGCAGTTACTCGAGTGGAGCCGGTGGCTACACCTTC
v_call: TRBV6-5
d_call: .
j_call: TRBJ1-2
clone_size: .

cdr3_aa: CASTPRWGEETQYF
cdr3_nt: TGTGCCAGCACCCCCCGTTGGGGGGAAGAGACCCAGTACTTC
v_call: TRBV9
d_call: .
j_call: TRBJ2-5
clone_size: once

cdr3_aa: CASSPRQIQETQYF
cdr3_nt: TGTGCCAGCAGCCCCCGACAGATACAAGAGACCCAGTACTTC
v_call: TRBV9
d_call: .
j_call: TRBJ2-5
clone_size: .

cdr3_aa: CASSPLGPNTEAFF
cdr3_nt: TGCGCCAGCAGCCCCCTTGGGCCCAACACTGAAGCTTTCTTT
v_call: TRBV5-1
d_call: .
j_call: TRBJ1-1
clone_size: .

cdr3_aa: CAWAQGVGETQYF
cdr3_nt: TGTGCCTGGGCACAGGGGGTGGGGGAGACCCAGTACTTC
v_call: TRBV30
d_call: TRBD1
j_call: TRBJ2-5
clone_size: .

cdr3_aa: CASSWQGNSYEQYF
cdr3_nt: TGTGCCAGCAGTTGGCAGGGCAACTCCTACGAGCAGTACTTC
v_call: TRBV6-2/TRBV6-3
d_call: .
j_call: TRBJ2-7
clone_size: .

cdr3_aa: CASSQSQGSSYNEQFF
cdr3_nt: TGTGCCAGCAGCCAATCCCAGGGTAGCTCCTACAATGAGCAGTTCTTC
v_call: TRBV16
d_call: .
j_call: TRBJ2-1
clone_size: .

cdr3_aa: CASSKGRGGQETQYF
cdr3_nt: TGTGCCAGCAGTAAGGGTAGAGGAGGCCAAGAGACCCAGTACTTC
v_call: TRBV27
d_call: .
j_call: TRBJ2-5
clone_size: .

cdr3_aa: CASSPGTALLSGYTF
cdr3_nt: TGTGCCAGCTCACCCGGGACAGCCTTACTGTCTGGCTACACCTTC
v_call: TRBV18
d_call: TRBD1
j_call: TRBJ1-2
clone_size: .

cdr3_aa: CASSPAWASDTIYF
cdr3_nt: TGTGCCAGCAGTCCAGCATGGGCTTCGGACACCATATATTTT
v_call: TRBV7-7
d_call: .
j_call: TRBJ1-3
clone_size: .

cdr3_aa: CASSFNLDSSGNTIYF
cdr3_nt: TGTGCCAGCAGCTTCAACCTCGACAGCTCTGGAAACACCATATATTTT
v_call: TRBV11-3
d_call: .
j_call: TRBJ1-3
clone_size: few

cdr3_aa: CAIRTGGNEQFF
cdr3_nt: TGTGCCATCAGGACTGGCGGGAATGAGCAGTTCTTC
v_call: TRBV10-3
d_call: .
j_call: TRBJ2-1
clone_size: .

cdr3_aa: CASSAGTGAEKLFF
cdr3_nt: TGTGCCAGCAGTGCCGGGACAGGGGCCGAAAAACTGTTTTTT
v_call: TRBV5-6
d_call: TRBD1
j_call: TRBJ1-4
clone_size: .

cdr3_aa: CASSLGQGSGNEQFF
cdr3_nt: TGCGCCAGCAGCCTGGGACAGGGGTCTGGTAATGAGCAGTTCTTC
v_call: TRBV4-3
d_call: TRBD1
j_call: TRBJ2-1
clone_size: .

cdr3_aa: CASSFSAGVGVGELFF
cdr3_nt: TGCGCCAGCAGCTTCAGTGCGGGAGTGGGGGTCGGGGAGCTGTTTTTT
v_call: TRBV5-1
d_call: TRBD2
j_call: TRBJ2-2
clone_size: .

cdr3_aa: CASSWALGGTEAFF
cdr3_nt: TGTGCCAGCAGCTGGGCCCTCGGGGGCACTGAAGCTTTCTTT
v_call: TRBV14
d_call: .
j_call: TRBJ1-1
clone_size: .

cdr3_aa: CASSWTGDTEAFF
cdr3_nt: TGCGCCAGCAGCTGGACAGGGGACACTGAAGCTTTCTTT
v_call: TRBV4-1
d_call: TRBD1
j_call: TRBJ1-1
clone_size: .

cdr3_aa: CATSDPGGNNEQFF
cdr3_nt: TGTGCCACCAGTGACCCGGGGGGAAACAATGAGCAGTTCTTC
v_call: TRBV24-1
d_call: TRBD2
j_call: TRBJ2-1
clone_size: .

cdr3_aa: CASSLALGVRAGGYTF
cdr3_nt: TGTGCCAGCAGCTTAGCCCTAGGAGTTCGTGCCGGGGGCTACACCTTC
v_call: TRBV7-9
d_call: .
j_call: TRBJ1-2
clone_size: .

cdr3_aa: CASSDAEPYGYTF
cdr3_nt: TGTGCCAGCAGTGACGCGGAGCCCTATGGCTACACCTTC
v_call: TRBV2
d_call: .
j_call: TRBJ1-2
clone_size: .

cdr3_aa: CASGAGLGGHIQYF
cdr3_nt: TGTGCCAGTGGGGCGGGACTAGGGGGTCACATTCAGTACTTC
v_call: TRBV2
d_call: TRBD2
j_call: TRBJ2-4
clone_size: .

cdr3_aa: CASSLFSGYEQYF
cdr3_nt: TGTGCCAGCAGTTTATTTTCGGGGTACGAGCAGTACTTC
v_call: TRBV12-3/TRBV12-4
d_call: .
j_call: TRBJ2-7
clone_size: once

cdr3_aa: CASRDPWRYGYTF
cdr3_nt: TGTGCCAGTAGGGATCCTTGGAGGTATGGCTACACCTTC
v_call: TRBV19
d_call: .
j_call: TRBJ1-2
clone_size: few

cdr3_aa: CASSLEITTGGNTEAFF
cdr3_nt: TGTGCCAGCAGCTTGGAGATTACGACAGGGGGCAACACTGAAGCTTTCTTT
v_call: TRBV5-4
d_call: TRBD1
j_call: TRBJ1-1
clone_size: .

cdr3_aa: CASSTSGGVGYTF
cdr3_nt: TGTGCCAGTAGCACCTCAGGGGGCGTTGGCTACACCTTC
v_call: TRBV19
d_call: TRBD1
j_call: TRBJ1-2
clone_size: .

cdr3_aa: CASSLEAPAYSEQFF
cdr3_nt: TGTGCCAGCAGTTTGGAAGCACCTGCCTACAGTGAGCAGTTCTTC
v_call: TRBV27
d_call: .
j_call: TRBJ2-1
clone_size: .

cdr3_aa: CASSIRRPDINYGYTF
cdr3_nt: TGTGCCAGTAGTATACGTCGACCGGACATAAACTATGGCTACACCTTC
v_call: TRBV19
d_call: .
j_call: TRBJ1-2
clone_size: .

cdr3_aa: CASSLSMLGGNYGYTF
cdr3_nt: TGTGCCAGCAGTTTATCGATGCTAGGGGGCAACTATGGCTACACCTTC
v_call: TRBV27
d_call: TRBD1
j_call: TRBJ1-2
clone_size: .

cdr3_aa: CASSLGLSGHLPLDTQYF
cdr3_nt: TGTGCCAGCAGCTTAGGCCTATCAGGGCATCTTCCGTTAGATACGCAGTATTTT
v_call: TRBV7-2
d_call: .
j_call: TRBJ2-3
clone_size: .

cdr3_aa: CASRQGYTDTQYF
cdr3_nt: TGTGCCAGTCGACAGGGCTACACAGATACGCAGTATTTT
v_call: TRBV19
d_call: TRBD1
j_call: TRBJ2-3
clone_size: .

cdr3_aa: CASSFLGAPFGNTIYF
cdr3_nt: TGTGCCAGCAGCTTTCTCGGAGCCCCTTTTGGAAACACCATATATTTT
v_call: TRBV5-6
d_call: .
j_call: TRBJ1-3
clone_size: .

cdr3_aa: CASSEFVQGRYAFF
cdr3_nt: TGTGCCAGCAGTGAATTCGTGCAGGGTAGATATGCTTTCTTT
v_call: TRBV2
d_call: .
j_call: TRBJ1-1
clone_size: .

cdr3_aa: CASSSRGDAIGGYTF
cdr3_nt: TGTGCCAGTAGCTCCAGGGGGGATGCAATTGGAGGCTACACCTTC
v_call: TRBV19
d_call: TRBD1
j_call: TRBJ1-2
clone_size: .

cdr3_aa: CASILPLSYEQYF
cdr3_nt: TGCGCCAGCATCCTCCCCCTCTCCTACGAGCAGTACTTC
v_call: TRBV10-2
d_call: .
j_call: TRBJ2-7
clone_size: .

cdr3_aa: CASSRRTGAGEKLFF
cdr3_nt: TGTGCCAGCAGCCGCAGGACAGGGGCGGGTGAAAAACTGTTTTTT
v_call: TRBV3-1/TRBV3-2
d_call: TRBD1
j_call: TRBJ1-4
clone_size: .

cdr3_aa: CASSHRGAEAFF
cdr3_nt: TGTGCCAGCAGTCACCGAGGCGCTGAAGCTTTCTTT
v_call: TRBV2
d_call: .
j_call: TRBJ1-1
clone_size: .

cdr3_aa: CASSTTGGLGEQYF
cdr3_nt: TGTGCCAGCTCAACGACAGGGGGTTTGGGCGAGCAGTACTTC
v_call: TRBV18
d_call: TRBD1
j_call: TRBJ2-7
clone_size: .

cdr3_aa: CASSPQGTGELFF
cdr3_nt: TGTGCCAGCAGCCCCCAGGGGACCGGGGAGCTGTTTTTT
v_call: TRBV9
d_call: .
j_call: TRBJ2-2
clone_size: .

cdr3_aa: CASSPREVGRGYTF
cdr3_nt: TGTGCCAGCAGCCCTAGAGAGGTTGGTAGAGGCTACACCTTC
v_call: TRBV7-9
d_call: .
j_call: TRBJ1-2
clone_size: .

cdr3_aa: CASSNTGAEYGYTF
cdr3_nt: TGTGCCAGCAGCAATACAGGGGCGGAGTATGGCTACACCTTC
v_call: TRBV6-2/TRBV6-3
d_call: TRBD1
j_call: TRBJ1-2
clone_size: .